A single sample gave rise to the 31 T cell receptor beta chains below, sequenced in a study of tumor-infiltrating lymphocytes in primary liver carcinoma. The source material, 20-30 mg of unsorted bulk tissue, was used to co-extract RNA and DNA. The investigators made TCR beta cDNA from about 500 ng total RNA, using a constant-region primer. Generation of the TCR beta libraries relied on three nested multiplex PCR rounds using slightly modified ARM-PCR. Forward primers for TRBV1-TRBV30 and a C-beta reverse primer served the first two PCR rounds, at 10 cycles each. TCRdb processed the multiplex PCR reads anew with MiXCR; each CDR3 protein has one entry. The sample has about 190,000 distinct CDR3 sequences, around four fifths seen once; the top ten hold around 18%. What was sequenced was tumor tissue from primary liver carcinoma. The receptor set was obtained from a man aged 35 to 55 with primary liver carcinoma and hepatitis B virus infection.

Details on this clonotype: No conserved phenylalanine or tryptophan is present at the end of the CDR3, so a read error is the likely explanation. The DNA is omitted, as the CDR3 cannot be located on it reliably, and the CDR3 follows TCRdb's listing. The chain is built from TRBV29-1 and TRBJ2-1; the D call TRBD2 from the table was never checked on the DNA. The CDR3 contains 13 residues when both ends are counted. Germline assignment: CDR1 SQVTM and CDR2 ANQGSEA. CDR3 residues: CSVRLGGYNEHFI.

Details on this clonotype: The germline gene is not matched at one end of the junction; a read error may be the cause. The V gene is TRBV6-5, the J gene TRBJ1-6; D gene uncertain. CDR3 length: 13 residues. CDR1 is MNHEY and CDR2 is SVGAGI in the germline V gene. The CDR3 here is CTSSPKPNSPLYF. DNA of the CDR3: TGTACCAGCAGCCCTAAGCCGAATTCACCCCTCTACTTT.

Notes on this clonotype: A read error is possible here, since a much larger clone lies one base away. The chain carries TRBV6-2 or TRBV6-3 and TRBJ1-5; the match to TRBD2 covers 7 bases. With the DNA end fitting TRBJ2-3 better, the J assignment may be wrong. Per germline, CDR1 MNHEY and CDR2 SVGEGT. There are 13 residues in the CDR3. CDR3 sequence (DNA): TGTGCCAGCACCTACGGGGGGAATCAGCCCCAGTATTTT. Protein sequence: CASTYGGNQPQYF.

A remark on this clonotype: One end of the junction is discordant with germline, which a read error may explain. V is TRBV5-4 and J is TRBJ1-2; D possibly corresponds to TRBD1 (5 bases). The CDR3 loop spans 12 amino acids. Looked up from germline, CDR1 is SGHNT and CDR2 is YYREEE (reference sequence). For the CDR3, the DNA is TGTGCCAGCAACTTGACAGACTACGGCTACACCTTC. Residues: CASNLTDYGYTF.

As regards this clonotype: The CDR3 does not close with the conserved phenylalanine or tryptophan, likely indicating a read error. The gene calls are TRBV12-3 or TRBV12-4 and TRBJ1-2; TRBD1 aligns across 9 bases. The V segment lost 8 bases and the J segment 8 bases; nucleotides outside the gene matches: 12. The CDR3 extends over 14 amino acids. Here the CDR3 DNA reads TGTGCCAGCTCACGTACAGGGGGCTATGAAGGCTACACCTTA. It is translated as CASSRTGGYEGYTL.

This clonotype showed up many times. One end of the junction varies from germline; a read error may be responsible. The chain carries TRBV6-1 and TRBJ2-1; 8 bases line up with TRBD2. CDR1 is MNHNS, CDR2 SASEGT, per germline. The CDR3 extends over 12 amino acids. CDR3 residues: CASSKAGDEQFF. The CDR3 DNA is TGTGCCAGCAGTAAAGCGGGGGATGAGCAGTTCTTC.

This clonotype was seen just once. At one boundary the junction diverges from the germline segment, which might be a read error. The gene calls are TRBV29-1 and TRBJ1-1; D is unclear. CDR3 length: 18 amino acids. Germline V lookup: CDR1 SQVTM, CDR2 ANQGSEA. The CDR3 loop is CSVDFGYRDMGSNTESFF. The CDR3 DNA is TGCAGCGTTGATTTTGGGTACCGGGATATGGGAAGTAACACTGAATCTTTCTTT.

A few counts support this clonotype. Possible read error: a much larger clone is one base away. The CDR3 nucleotides are TGTGCCTCGGGCAGGGACAGGGATAATTCACCCCTCCACTTT. This codes for CASGRDRDNSPLHF. The chain links TRBV19 to TRBJ1-6; 9 bases map to TRBD1. The CDR3 runs 14 residues. V was clipped by 11 bases and J by 5 bases; unmatched bases: 7. CDR1 and CDR2 (germline): LNHDA, SQIVND (reference sequence).

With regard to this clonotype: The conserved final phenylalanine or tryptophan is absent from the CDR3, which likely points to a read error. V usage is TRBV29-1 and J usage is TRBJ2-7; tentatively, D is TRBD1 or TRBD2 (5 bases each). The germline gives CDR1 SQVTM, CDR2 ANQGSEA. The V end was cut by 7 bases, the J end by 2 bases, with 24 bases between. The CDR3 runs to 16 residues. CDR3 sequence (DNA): TGCAGCGCCATGATATCTGGGACCTGCACTCCCTACGAGCAGTACCTC. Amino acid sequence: CSAMISGTCTPYEQYL.

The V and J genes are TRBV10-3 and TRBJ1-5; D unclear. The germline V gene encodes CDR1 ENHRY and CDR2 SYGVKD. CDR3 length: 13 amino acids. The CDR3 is CVTTGIDQAPQHF. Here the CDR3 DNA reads TGTGTCACGACCGGGATAGACCAGGCACCCCAGCATTTT.

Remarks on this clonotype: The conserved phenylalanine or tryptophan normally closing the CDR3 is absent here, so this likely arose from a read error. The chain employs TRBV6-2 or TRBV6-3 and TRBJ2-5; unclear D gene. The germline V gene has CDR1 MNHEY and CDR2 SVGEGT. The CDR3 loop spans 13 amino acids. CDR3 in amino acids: CTSSYWAQETQYS. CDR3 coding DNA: TGTACCAGCAGTTACTGGGCCCAAGAGACCCAGTACTCC.

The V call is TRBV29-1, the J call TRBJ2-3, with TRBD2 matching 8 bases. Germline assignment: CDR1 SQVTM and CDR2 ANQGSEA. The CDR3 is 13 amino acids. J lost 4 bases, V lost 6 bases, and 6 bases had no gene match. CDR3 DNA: TGCAGCGTCCAGCGGGGGAGCGCAGATACGCAGTATTTT. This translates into CSVQRGSADTQYF.

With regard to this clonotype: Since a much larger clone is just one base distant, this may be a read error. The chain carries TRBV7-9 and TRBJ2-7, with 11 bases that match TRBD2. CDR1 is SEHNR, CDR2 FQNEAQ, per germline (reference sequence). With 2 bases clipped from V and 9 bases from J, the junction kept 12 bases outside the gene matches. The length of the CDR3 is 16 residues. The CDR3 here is CASSLSLAGGVDGQYF. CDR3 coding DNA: TGTGCCAGCAGCTTAAGTCTAGCGGGAGGCGTTGACGGGCAGTACTTC.

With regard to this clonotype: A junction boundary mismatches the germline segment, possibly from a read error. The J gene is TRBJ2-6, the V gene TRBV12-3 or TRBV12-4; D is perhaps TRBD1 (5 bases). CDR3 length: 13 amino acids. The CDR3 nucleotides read TGTGCCAGCACCATCTCTGGGGCCGACGTCTTGGCTTTC. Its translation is CASTISGADVLAF.

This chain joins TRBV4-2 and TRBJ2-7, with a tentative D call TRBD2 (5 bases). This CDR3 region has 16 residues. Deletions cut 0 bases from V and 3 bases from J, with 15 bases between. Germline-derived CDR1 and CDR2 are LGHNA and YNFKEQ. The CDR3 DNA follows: TGTGCCAGCAGCCAAGATAGGGCTAGCAAGTACTACGAGCAGTACTTC. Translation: CASSQDRASKYYEQYF.

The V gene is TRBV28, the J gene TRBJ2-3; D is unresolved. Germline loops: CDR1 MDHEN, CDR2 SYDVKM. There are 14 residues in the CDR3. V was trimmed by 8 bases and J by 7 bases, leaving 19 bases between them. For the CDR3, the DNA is TGTGCCAGCTCTAAGATAGTGCTGACACATACGCAGTATTTT. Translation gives CASSKIVLTHTQYF.

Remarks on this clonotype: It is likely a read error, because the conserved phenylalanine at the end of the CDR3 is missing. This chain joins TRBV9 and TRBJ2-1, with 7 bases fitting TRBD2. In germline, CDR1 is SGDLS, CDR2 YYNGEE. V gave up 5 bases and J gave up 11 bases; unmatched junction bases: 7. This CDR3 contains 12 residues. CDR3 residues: CASSDTTSKQFL. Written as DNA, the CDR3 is TGTGCCAGCAGTGATACGACTAGCAAGCAGTTCTTG.

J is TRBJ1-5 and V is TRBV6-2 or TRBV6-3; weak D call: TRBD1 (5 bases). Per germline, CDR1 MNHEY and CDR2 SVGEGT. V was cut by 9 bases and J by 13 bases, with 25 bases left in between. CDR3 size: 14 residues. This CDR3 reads CASTLVKGDQLQHF. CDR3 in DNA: TGTGCCAGTACCCTGGTGAAAGGGGATCAGCTTCAGCATTTT.

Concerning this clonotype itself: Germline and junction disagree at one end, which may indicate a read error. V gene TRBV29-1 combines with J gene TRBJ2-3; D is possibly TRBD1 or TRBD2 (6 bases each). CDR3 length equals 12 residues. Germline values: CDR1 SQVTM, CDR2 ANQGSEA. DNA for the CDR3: TGCAGCATTGGTGCCAAGGGGGGTACGCAATATTTT. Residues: CSIGAKGGTQYF.

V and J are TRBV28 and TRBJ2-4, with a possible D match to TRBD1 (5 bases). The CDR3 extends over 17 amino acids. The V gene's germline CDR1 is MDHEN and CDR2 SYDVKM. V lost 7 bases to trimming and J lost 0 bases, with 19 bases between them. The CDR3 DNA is TGTGCCAGCATCCGGAGCGACAGTGAACTAGCCAAAAACATTCAGTACTTC. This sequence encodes CASIRSDSELAKNIQYF.

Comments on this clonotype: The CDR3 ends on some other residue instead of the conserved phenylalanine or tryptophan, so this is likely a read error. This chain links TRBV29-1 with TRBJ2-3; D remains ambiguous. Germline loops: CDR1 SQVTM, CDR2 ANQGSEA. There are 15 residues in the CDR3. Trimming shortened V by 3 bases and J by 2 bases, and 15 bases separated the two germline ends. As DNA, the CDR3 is TGCAGCGTTGAGGGCGGAGTCGGCATCACAGATACGCAGTATCTT. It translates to CSVEGGVGITDTQYL.

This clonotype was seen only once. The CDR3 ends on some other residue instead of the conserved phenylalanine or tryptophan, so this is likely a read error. CDR3 protein: CASSRGYEQFS. CDR3 coding DNA: TGTGCCAGCAGTCGAGGCTATGAGCAGTTCTCC. The chain combines TRBV6-5 with TRBJ2-1; D gene uncertain. The CDR3 extends over 11 amino acids. V lost 5 bases, J lost 8 bases, and 7 bases lay in between. Germline assignment: CDR1 MNHEY and CDR2 SVGAGI.

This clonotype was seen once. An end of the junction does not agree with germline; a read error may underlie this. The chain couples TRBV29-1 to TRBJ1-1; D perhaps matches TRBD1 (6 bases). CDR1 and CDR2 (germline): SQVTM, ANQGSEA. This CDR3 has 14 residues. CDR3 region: CGVLLLQGRSEAFF. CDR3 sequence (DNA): TGCGGCGTTCTACTCCTCCAGGGGAGGAGCGAAGCTTTCTTT.

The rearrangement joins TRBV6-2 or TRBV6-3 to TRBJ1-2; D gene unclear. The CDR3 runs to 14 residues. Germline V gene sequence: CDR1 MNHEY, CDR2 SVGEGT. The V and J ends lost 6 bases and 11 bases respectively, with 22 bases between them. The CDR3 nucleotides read TGTGCCAGCAGCACCGGATCAATGAACTATAGTTACACCTTC. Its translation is CASSTGSMNYSYTF.

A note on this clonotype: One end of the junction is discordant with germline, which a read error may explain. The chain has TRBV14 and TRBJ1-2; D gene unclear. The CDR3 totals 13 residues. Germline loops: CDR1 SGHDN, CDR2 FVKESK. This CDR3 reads CGSSQDLESGYTF. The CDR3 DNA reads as TGTGGCAGCAGCCAGGATTTGGAGTCAGGCTACACCTTC.

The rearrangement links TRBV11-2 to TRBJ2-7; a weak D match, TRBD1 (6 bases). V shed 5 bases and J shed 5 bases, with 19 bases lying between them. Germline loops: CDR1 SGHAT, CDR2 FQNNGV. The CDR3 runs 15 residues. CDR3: CASSLRWKGENEQYF. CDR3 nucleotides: TGTGCCAGCAGCCTACGATGGAAGGGGGAAAACGAGCAGTACTTC.

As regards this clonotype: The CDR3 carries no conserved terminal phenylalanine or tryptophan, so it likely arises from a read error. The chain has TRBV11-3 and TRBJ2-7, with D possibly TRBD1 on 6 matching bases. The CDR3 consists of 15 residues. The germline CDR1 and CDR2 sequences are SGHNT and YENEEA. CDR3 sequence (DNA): TGTGCCAGCAGCTTAGATCTCGGGACACCCTACAAGCAGTACTTG. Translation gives CASSLDLGTPYKQYL.

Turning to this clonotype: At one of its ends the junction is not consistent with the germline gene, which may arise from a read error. CDR3 in amino acids: CASIQDLRPDTQYF. CDR3 nucleotides: TGTGCCAGCATCCAAGATTTAAGGCCTGATACGCAGTATTTT. V and J are TRBV4-2 and TRBJ2-3; D gene unclear. The CDR3 spans 14 residues. From germline, CDR1 is LGHNA and CDR2 YNFKEQ.

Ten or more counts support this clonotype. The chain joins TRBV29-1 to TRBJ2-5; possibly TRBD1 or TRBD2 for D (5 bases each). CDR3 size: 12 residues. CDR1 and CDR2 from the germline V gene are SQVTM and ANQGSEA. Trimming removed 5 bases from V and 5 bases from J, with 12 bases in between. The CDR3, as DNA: TGCAGCGTTAGGGCAGAGGGGGAGACCCAGTACTTC. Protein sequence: CSVRAEGETQYF. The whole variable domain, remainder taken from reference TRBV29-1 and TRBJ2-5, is SAVISQKPSRDICQRGTSLTIQCQVDSQVTMMFWYRQQPGQSLTLIATANQGSEATYESGFVIDKFPISRPNLTFSTLTVSNMSPEDSSIYLCSVRAEGETQYFGPGTRLLVL.

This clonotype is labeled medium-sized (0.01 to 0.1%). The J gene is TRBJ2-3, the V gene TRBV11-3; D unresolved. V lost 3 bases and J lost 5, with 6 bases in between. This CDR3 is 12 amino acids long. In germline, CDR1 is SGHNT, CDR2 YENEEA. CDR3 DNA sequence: TGTGCCAGCAGCTTCAATGAAGATACGCAGTATTTT. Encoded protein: CASSFNEDTQYF.

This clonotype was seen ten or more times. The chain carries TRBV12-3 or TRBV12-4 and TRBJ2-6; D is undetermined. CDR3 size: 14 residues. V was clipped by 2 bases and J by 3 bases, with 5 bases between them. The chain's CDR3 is CASSLRHGANVLTF. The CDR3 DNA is TGTGCCAGCAGTTTAAGGCATGGGGCCAACGTCCTGACTTTC.